The 25 T cell receptor beta chains given below trace back to one sample, sequenced in a study of spatial heterogeneity in lung cancer (dated by TCRdb to the late 2010s). The time point label, as the study defines it: sample taken at primary tumor resection. The protocol used for the library was 5' RACE. Sequencing instrument: NextSeq 500. TCRdb reprocessed the public reads (quality trimming at Q25 with fastp, clone calling with MiXCR) and kept in-frame beta chains. Rows with a matching CDR3 protein are joined into one entry that keeps the most common DNA and genes. This sample holds 20,000 to 25,000 distinct CDR3 sequences; around 4.3% were observed only once. Of the sample, around 7% falls within the top ten clones. Sequences were derived from PBMCs, sampled at surgery. Receptor source: a male donor with early-stage non-small cell lung cancer.

This clonotype has just a few counts. This sequence joins TRBV5-1 and TRBJ1-1; 7 nucleotides align to TRBD1. The ends lost 4 bases at V and 2 bases at J; junction bases unmatched: 11. CDR3 length equals 16 residues. Germline-derived CDR1 and CDR2 are SGHRS and YFSETQ. CDR3 protein: CASSLRQGATNTEAFF. The CDR3 DNA reads as TGCGCCAGCAGCCTTAGACAGGGCGCAACCAACACTGAAGCTTTCTTT.

This clonotype came up many times. The V and J genes are TRBV7-9 and TRBJ1-3; D not resolved. This CDR3 has 16 amino acids. V shed 5 bases and J shed 0 bases, with 14 bases lying between them. Germline CDR1 SEHNR, CDR2 FQNEAQ (reference sequence). CDR3 in DNA: TGTGCCAGCAGCCTACGATCGGACTCCTCTGGAAACACCATATATTTT. It yields the protein CASSLRSDSSGNTIYF.

This clonotype is medium-sized (0.01 to 0.1%) by share. The V call is TRBV29-1, the J call TRBJ1-1; no clear D. Between the trimmed V and J ends, which lost 7 bases and 2 bases, there was a span of 14 bases. Germline V gene sequence: CDR1 SQVTM, CDR2 ANQGSEA. The CDR3 sequence is 13 residues long. The CDR3 spells CSANYGSNTEAFF. In DNA, the CDR3 is TGCAGCGCAAATTATGGGAGTAACACTGAAGCTTTCTTT.

This clonotype appeared a few times. This chain links TRBV5-1 with TRBJ2-2; TRBD1 matches 10 bases. CDR1 SGHRS and CDR2 YFSETQ come from the germline V gene. This CDR3 contains 15 residues. Trimming removed 1 base from V and 5 bases from J; junction bases left unmatched: 2. The CDR3 here is CASSLPGQGTGELFF. The CDR3, as DNA: TGCGCCAGCAGCTTGCCGGGACAGGGGACCGGGGAGCTGTTTTTT.

In this sample, this clonotype turned up many times. The chain employs TRBV28 and TRBJ2-7; D is possibly TRBD1 or TRBD2 (5 bases each). The CDR3 spans 14 residues. The V gene lost 6 bases and the J gene lost 7 bases, with 19 bases spanning the gap. Germline V lookup: CDR1 MDHEN, CDR2 SYDVKM. CDR3 region: CASRPAREIGEQYF. CDR3 coding DNA: TGTGCCAGCAGGCCCGCCAGGGAGATCGGAGAGCAGTACTTC.

This clonotype was seen ten or more times. V and J are TRBV4-3 and TRBJ2-7; 7 bases agree with TRBD1. CDR1 and CDR2 from the germline V gene are LGHNA and YSLEER. The junction had 8 bases not matched to a gene; V was cut back by 0 bases and J by 3 bases. The CDR3 runs to 16 residues. CDR3: CASSQDHTRGYYEQYF. The CDR3, as DNA: TGCGCCAGCAGCCAAGATCACACCAGGGGGTACTACGAGCAGTACTTC.

This clonotype was counted many times. The genes are TRBV28 and TRBJ1-1; D is unresolved. The CDR3 length is 12 residues. The germline gives CDR1 MDHEN, CDR2 SYDVKM. Trimming took 6 bases from V and 7 from J, leaving 12 bases between them. DNA of the CDR3: TGTGCCAGCAGCCGGGCGGGAGTTGAAGCTTTCTTT. Translated: CASSRAGVEAFF.

This clonotype was detected a few times. The chain uses TRBV28 and TRBJ1-5; D gene ambiguous. The CDR3 runs to 13 residues. Germline CDR1 is MDHEN and CDR2 is SYDVKM. V lost 3 bases, J lost 4 bases, and 7 bases lay in between. The CDR3 sequence is CASSFYGNQPQHF. The CDR3 bases are TGTGCCAGCAGTTTTTACGGGAATCAGCCCCAGCATTTT.

This clonotype was picked up many times. This sequence joins TRBV20-1 and TRBJ2-7; D call uncertain. Trimming shortened V by 6 bases and J by 1 base, and 16 bases separated the two germline ends. Germline CDR1 DFQATT, CDR2 SNEGSKA (reference sequence). The CDR3 spans 14 residues. CDR3 nucleotide sequence: TGCAGTGCGCCGCTCATGCTGGGGTCCTACGAGCAGTACTTC. As protein: CSAPLMLGSYEQYF.

This chain links TRBV7-9 with TRBJ2-1; 8 bases align to TRBD1. CDR3 length: 15 residues. Germline V lookup: CDR1 SEHNR, CDR2 FQNEAQ (reference sequence). The V segment lost 5 bases and the J segment 2 bases; nucleotides outside the gene matches: 5. The CDR3 region is CASSTGGAAYNEQFF. The DNA for the CDR3 is TGTGCCAGCAGCACAGGGGGAGCGGCCTACAATGAGCAGTTCTTC.

This clonotype was seen at least ten times. This chain uses TRBV7-3 with TRBJ2-3, with D possibly TRBD2 on 5 matching bases. V was shortened by 0 bases and J by 6 bases, with 7 bases between the two germline ends. Germline-derived CDR1 and CDR2 are SGHTA and FQGTGA. The CDR3 has 13 residues. CDR3 sequence (DNA): TGTGCCAGCAGCTTAACAAGGAGGGATACGCAGTATTTT. This encodes CASSLTRRDTQYF.

CDR3 in DNA: TGTGCCAGCAGCGACCGACAGGGCAGCAATTCACCCCTCCACTTT. Translation gives CASSDRQGSNSPLHF. The chain has TRBV14 and TRBJ1-6; 7 nucleotides match TRBD1. CDR1 is SGHDN, CDR2 FVKESK, per germline. V was clipped by 5 bases and J by 7 bases; unmatched bases: 8. CDR3 size: 15 residues.

CDR3 sequence: CASSVRMGYGYTF. DNA of the CDR3: TGTGCCAGCAGTGTAAGAATGGGGTATGGCTACACCTTC. The chain is built from TRBV2 and TRBJ1-2; no clear D. Germline assignment: CDR1 SNHLY and CDR2 FYNNEI. Between the trimmed V and J ends, which lost 4 bases and 5 bases, there was a span of 11 bases. This CDR3 spans 13 amino acids.

This clonotype was seen at least ten times. The V and J genes are TRBV18 and TRBJ2-2; weak D call: TRBD2 (6 bases). Germline V gene sequence: CDR1 KGHSH, CDR2 LQKENI. The CDR3 consists of 15 residues. Between the trimmed V and J ends, which lost 3 bases and 2 bases, there was a span of 10 bases. CDR3 nucleotides: TGTGCCAGCTCACCGGGACTGCTTAACACCGGGGAGCTGTTTTTT. This translates into CASSPGLLNTGELFF.

This clonotype was detected ten times or more. The CDR3 coding sequence is TGTGCCAGCAGCGTAGATAGCGGGGGGTTGTCAGAGACCCAGTACTTC. It is translated as CASSVDSGGLSETQYF. This chain uses TRBV9 with TRBJ2-5, with 10 bases identical to TRBD2. Germline CDR1 and CDR2: SGDLS and YYNGEE. The CDR3 totals 16 residues. Trimming took 0 bases from V and 4 from J; bases not matched to a gene: 6.

This clonotype was recorded at least ten times. The V gene is TRBV6-2 or TRBV6-3, the J gene TRBJ2-7, with D tentatively TRBD1 or TRBD2 (7 bases each). Trimming removed 4 bases at V and 2 bases at J, with 18 bases between. The CDR3 extends over 16 amino acids. Germline V gene data show CDR1 as MNHEY and CDR2 as SVGEGT. For the CDR3, the DNA is TGTGCCAGCAGTTTACCGATGCAGGGGGGGGCCTACGAGCAGTACTTC. Encoded protein: CASSLPMQGGAYEQYF.

A few counts support this clonotype. The V gene is TRBV30, the J gene TRBJ1-4; D is ambiguous. CDR3 length equals 12 residues. V gave up 2 bases and J gave up 7 bases, with 8 bases separating them. Germline V gene sequence: CDR1 GTSNPN, CDR2 SVGIG (reference sequence). The CDR3 here is CAWSRTAEKLFF. DNA for the CDR3: TGTGCCTGGAGTAGGACCGCTGAAAAACTGTTTTTT.

This clonotype was recorded many times. This chain joins TRBV7-9 and TRBJ2-5; D is perhaps TRBD2 (9 bases). V gave up 5 bases and J gave up 5 bases, with 30 bases separating them. This CDR3 comprises 19 residues. Looked up from germline, CDR1 is SEHNR and CDR2 is FQNEAQ (reference sequence). Here the CDR3 reads CASSPAATGAGGSEETQYF. In DNA, the CDR3 is TGTGCCAGCAGCCCGGCAGCGACAGGGGCGGGAGGGAGCGAGGAGACCCAGTACTTC.

The rearrangement joins TRBV20-1 to TRBJ2-7; no clear D gene. The CDR3 consists of 12 residues. Germline-derived CDR1 and CDR2 are DFQATT and SNEGSKA (reference sequence). Trimming cost V 0 bases and J 4 bases, with 7 bases left between them. CDR3 sequence: CSARDQPYEQYF. The CDR3 nucleotides read TGCAGTGCTAGAGACCAACCGTACGAGCAGTACTTC.

By its share, this clonotype is medium-sized. This chain connects TRBV12-3 or TRBV12-4 to TRBJ2-1; D may be TRBD1 (5 bases). Trimming took off 1 base at V and 7 bases at J, with 8 bases between the two ends. This CDR3 spans 13 amino acids. The CDR3 DNA reads as TGTGCCAGCAGTTTAGTACAGGAGAATGAGCAGTTCTTC. Translating gives CASSLVQENEQFF.

This clonotype was recorded at least ten times. The chain couples TRBV24-1 to TRBJ1-5, with D possibly being TRBD1 (6 bases). CDR3 length: 15 amino acids. Per the germline V gene, CDR1 is KGHDR and CDR2 is SFDVKD. V was trimmed by 3 bases and J by 4 bases, leaving 12 bases between them. The CDR3 here is CATSDRQVGNQPQHF. CDR3 nucleotides: TGTGCCACCAGTGATAGACAGGTCGGGAATCAGCCCCAGCATTTT.

On this clonotype itself: A read error may explain this, as a much larger clone is one base away. The J gene is TRBJ1-1, the V gene TRBV20-1, with TRBD1 as a possible D gene (5 bases). Germline V gene lookup returns CDR1 DFQATT and CDR2 SNEGSKA (reference sequence). The CDR3 is 12 amino acids. The CDR3, as DNA: TGCAGTGCCCCGGACACAAACACTGAAGCTTTGTTT. It yields the protein CSAPDTNTEALF.

Ten or more counts support this clonotype. The chain couples TRBV29-1 to TRBJ2-3, with D unresolved. This CDR3 has 11 residues. V was cut by 4 bases and J by 6 bases, with 8 bases left in between. From germline, CDR1 is SQVTM and CDR2 ANQGSEA. This CDR3 is CSVGTPDTQYF. The CDR3 DNA is TGCAGCGTTGGAACTCCGGATACGCAGTATTTT.

This clonotype was found a few times. The CDR3 coding sequence is TGTGCCAGCAGCCCCCCCCGGGGGTGGGAGCAGTTCTTC. Translated: CASSPPRGWEQFF. The chain is built from TRBV3-1 and TRBJ2-1; D might be TRBD2 (6 bases). Trimming stripped 4 bases from V and 10 bases from J, with 14 bases between. Germline V gene sequence: CDR1 LGHDT, CDR2 YNNKEL (reference sequence). This CDR3 is 13 amino acids long.

This clonotype was detected ten times or more. The chain is built from TRBV30 and TRBJ2-1; TRBD2 agrees at 11 bases. Germline lookup yields CDR1 GTSNPN and CDR2 SVGIG (reference sequence). This CDR3 is built from 16 residues. The V segment lost 1 base and the J segment 6 bases; nucleotides outside the gene matches: 8. This CDR3 reads CAWSGTKLAGANEQFF. CDR3 DNA sequence: TGTGCCTGGAGTGGCACAAAACTAGCGGGGGCCAATGAGCAGTTCTTC.